This T cell receptor (beta chain) was recovered during a study of blood T cell repertoires in COVID-19 (dated by TCRdb to 2020 to 2021). About the full investigation: Samples covering the acute and convalescent phases of COVID-19 were provided by collaborators in the United States, Italy and Spain. The prospective study material was composed of cDNA or gDNA derived from T cells, B-cell-depleted T cells, or PBMCs. Deeply sampled blood TCRbeta repertoires from subjects exposed to, actively infected with, or recovered from COVID-19 were included in the dataset. The repertoires were made available in a free public database intended to serve as a resource for research on the immune response to SARS-CoV-2. The samples were drawn from the first 160 participants of the ongoing ImmuneRACE study and from more than 1,000 subjects provided by 6 global collaborators. Nearly every sample came with metadata listing a de-identified subject ID, COVID-19 status, age in years and sex. HLA class I and class II types, where available, came from metadata supplied by the sample provider rather than from assay-based typing. Study-level results and caveats: The amount of clinical and demographic metadata varied by source and participant and was provided uncurated.

In the prospective study, participants were about 18 to 95 years old, resided in fewer than 25 geographic areas of the United States, and were enrolled through a virtual design. Cohort assignment in the prospective study relied on participant-reported clinical history from a screening survey and a study questionnaire. ImmuneRACE Cohort 3 recovered participants were defined by two consecutive negative NP/OP PCR tests, healthcare professional clearance, or symptom resolution. Mobile phlebotomists in the prospective study collected whole blood, serum and a nasopharyngeal or oropharyngeal swab from every participant. Participants in the prospective study had the option to provide additional blood draws and questionnaires over a roughly two-month period. Before DNA extraction, blood samples from the prospective study were shipped at room temperature or frozen. Worth noting for this clone: Its antigen is currently not known. The input lacks base qualities; no much larger clone sits a single base away.

TCRbeta CDR3 regions were amplified from genomic DNA by means of the immunoSEQ Assay, a bias-controlled multiplex PCR. Per the source publication's procedure: Nucleated cell counts per sample were estimated from amplification of reference gene primers within the assay. To quantify the absolute abundance of each unique TCRbeta CDR3 rearrangement, sequence reads were collapsed and filtered. For each sample, productive Simpson clonality was calculated as the square root of Simpson's diversity index over productive rearrangements. Sourced from immuneACCESS, this table was stored by TCRdb with only in-frame sequences that have V and J called. A share of the clones is absent; for the studies checked, an unresolved V gene accounts for under half, and the remainder has no known explanation. V, J and clone size derive from that table, while D and trimming were established from the DNA sequence. The sample includes 350,000 or so clones, with more than 85% observed a single time. Clones ranked in the top ten supply approximately 17% of the sample.

Measured from the cysteine to the phenylalanine, the CDR3 is 14 residues long. The only DNA kept is the CDR3, 42 bases in frame from the first base. Trimming removed 5 bases from V and 6 bases from J; the gene matches leave 6 bases unexplained. CDR1 PRHDT and CDR2 FYEKMQ were looked up in the germline V gene (reference sequence). Source material: PBMCs or T cells enriched from blood (not recorded which). The receptor chain draws on TRBV13 and TRBJ2-7; 11 central bases correspond to TRBD1. This receptor was obtained from a woman aged 30 to 39 who had recovered from COVID-19. The sequenced DNA: TGTGCCAGCAGCCAGGACAGGGGGCTTGGCGAGCAGTACTTC. This codes for CASSQDRGLGEQYF.